This T cell receptor (beta chain) emerged from a study of shared clonotypes between healthy human individuals. Study conclusions and caveats: The naive CD4 repertoires of a handful of donors were compared, and around 4.7% of clonotypes were shared.

The count of this clone is one. Its antigen is currently unknown. The V gene end was trimmed by 2 bases and the J gene end by 5 bases; junction bases not matched to a gene: 18. Germline V gives CDR1 SGHNT, CDR2 YYREEE (reference sequence). There are 18 residues in the CDR3. CD8 cells classed as naive were CD45RO-negative and positively selected for CCR7, excluding terminally differentiated effector memory CD45RA+ cells. Per the original methods: From ImmunoSEQ came sequences covering only the junction and carrying no quality scores, so filtering differed. Using immunoSEQ multiplex PCR, the repertoire was profiled, and TCRdb retains in-frame clones only, with some absent. V and J calls and clone size are those listed in that table; D and trimming were worked out from the DNA. The repertoire consists of approximately 2,200,000 clones, with just over 90% occurring once and the leading ten covering roughly 1.8%.

Sequenced: naive CD8+ T cells from PBMCs. This clonotype was obtained from a man aged 18 to 29 in good health. Some clones in this sample may be carry-over from other donors' samples. J is TRBJ2-7 and V is TRBV5-4, with 8 bases that match TRBD1. The CDR3 reads CASSFFPLAGGFLDEQYF. The CDR3 DNA sequence: TGTGCCAGCAGCTTTTTCCCCCTAGCAGGGGGCTTCTTAGACGAGCAGTACTTC.